This section outlines one T cell receptor (beta chain) sequence together with its context. The antigen is undetermined. Measured with immunoSEQ multiplex PCR; TCRdb has only the in-frame clones, and not every one. Here the sample spans 250,000 to 300,000 clones, 90% to 95% being singletons. This sample was taken from a study of T cell responses to AZD1222 COVID-19 vaccine. V was pared by 6 bases and J by 3 bases, with 15 bases between. CDR1 is MDHEN, CDR2 SYDVKM, per germline. The CDR3 runs to 14 residues. Study-wide results and caveats: Variant regions that are unmutated are reportedly the target of nearly half of spike-specific TCRs. Increases in Spike-specific TCR breadth and depth were seen after two AZD1222 doses. Among vaccine-associated CD4 TCRs, coverage spanned spike, with dominance at 160-218 and 743-854. Recipients of AZD1222 seropositive at baseline numbered only five or six.

Material: peripheral blood, obtained 28 days after the second AZD1222 dose. This TCR was recovered from an adult who received the AZD1222 COVID-19 vaccine. The genes are TRBV28 and TRBJ2-7; no definite D call. CDR3 sequence: CASSLSGRYYEQYF. The CDR3, as DNA: TGTGCCAGCAGCCTCTCCGGACGTTACTACGAGCAGTACTTC.